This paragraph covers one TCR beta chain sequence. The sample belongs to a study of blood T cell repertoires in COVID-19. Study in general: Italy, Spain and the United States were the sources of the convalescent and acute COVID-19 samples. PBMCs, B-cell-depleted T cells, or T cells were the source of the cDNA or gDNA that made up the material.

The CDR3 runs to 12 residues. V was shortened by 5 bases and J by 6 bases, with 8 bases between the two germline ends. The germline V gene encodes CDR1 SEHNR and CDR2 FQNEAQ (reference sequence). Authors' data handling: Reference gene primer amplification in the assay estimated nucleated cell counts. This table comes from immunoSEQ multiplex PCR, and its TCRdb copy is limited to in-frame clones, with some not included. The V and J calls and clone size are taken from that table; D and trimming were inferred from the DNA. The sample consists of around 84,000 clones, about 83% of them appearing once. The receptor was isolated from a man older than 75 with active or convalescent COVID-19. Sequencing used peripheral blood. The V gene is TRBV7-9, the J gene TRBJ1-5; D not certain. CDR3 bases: TGTGCCAGCAGCCCCAGTGGTCAGCCCCAGCATTTT. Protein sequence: CASSPSGQPQHF.